This entry lists 22 T cell receptor beta chains sequenced from one sample in a study of T cells after posttransplantation cyclophosphamide. The method was immunoSEQ multiplex PCR; TCRdb's version includes in-frame clones alone and lacks a portion of them. The sample consists of 25,000 to 35,000 clones, roughly 90% of them appearing once. Sequenced: PBMCs. Receptor source: a man in his fifties.

The chain carries TRBV30 and TRBJ2-7; D might be TRBD2 (5 bases). Germline assignment: CDR1 GTSNPN and CDR2 SVGIG (reference sequence). V lost 5 bases and J 3 bases, leaving 8 bases between the germline ends. CDR3 length: 11 residues. CDR3 residues: CAWGGNYEQYF. CDR3 nucleotides: TGTGCCTGGGGAGGAAACTACGAGCAGTACTTC.

V and J are TRBV12-5 and TRBJ2-1; the match to TRBD1 covers 9 bases. V lost 6 bases and J lost 10; bases outside the gene matches: 13. Per the germline V gene, CDR1 is LGHNT and CDR2 is FRNRAP. This CDR3 has 15 amino acids. CDR3 nucleotides: TGTGCTAGTGGCCACCGACAGGGGGGTATCTCCGAGCAGTTCTTC. This translates into CASGHRQGGISEQFF.

This clone was seen just once. The genes are TRBV5-1 and TRBJ1-1, with TRBD1 matching 9 bases. The CDR3 extends over 14 amino acids. The germline gives CDR1 SGHRS, CDR2 YFSETQ. J lost 0 bases, V lost 4 bases, and 1 base had no gene match. The CDR3 coding sequence is TGCGCCAGCAGCGGGGACAGGGTGAACACTGAAGCTTTCTTT. It yields the protein CASSGDRVNTEAFF.

This clone has just one count. The J gene is TRBJ2-1, the V gene TRBV2, with TRBD1 matching 9 bases. CDR3 length: 19 amino acids. Germline CDR1 is SNHLY and CDR2 is FYNNEI. The V segment lost 4 bases and the J segment 3 bases; nucleotides outside the gene matches: 16. This CDR3 is CASSGRDRVGSGRYNEQFF. For the CDR3, the DNA is TGTGCCAGCAGTGGCCGGGACAGGGTTGGTAGCGGGCGCTACAATGAGCAGTTCTTC.

The chain joins TRBV7-2 to TRBJ2-3, with 11 nucleotides matching TRBD2. V lost 4 bases, J lost 4 bases, and 7 bases stayed unmatched. The CDR3 totals 16 residues. The germline CDR1 and CDR2 sequences are SGHTA and FQGNSA. CDR3 sequence: CASSSGTSGYADTQYF. CDR3 sequence (DNA): TGTGCCAGCAGCTCGGGGACTAGCGGTTATGCAGATACGCAGTATTTT. Looking up the rest from reference TRBV7-2 and TRBJ2-3 gives the full variable domain: GAGVSQSPSNKVTEKGKDVELRCDPISGHTALYWYRQSLGQGLEFLIYFQGNSAPDKSGLPSDRFSAERTGGSVSTLTIQRTQQEDSAVYLCASSSGTSGYADTQYFGPGTRLTVL.

The chain recombines TRBV4-2 with TRBJ2-5; TRBD1 might be the D (5 bases). V was pared by 4 bases and J by 5 bases, with 17 bases between. The germline V gene has CDR1 LGHNA and CDR2 YNFKEQ. The CDR3 runs to 15 residues. The DNA of the CDR3 is TGTGCCAGCAGCCCAAAAATACAGGTTACGGAGACCCAGTACTTC. This translates into CASSPKIQVTETQYF.

The genes are TRBV7-3 and TRBJ2-2; a weak D match, TRBD1 (6 bases). The CDR3 runs 15 residues. Germline V CDR1 and CDR2: SGHTA, FQGTGA. The germline V and J ends were trimmed by 5 bases and 3 bases, with 13 bases remaining between them. CDR3 region: CASSQNRDHTGELFF. The CDR3 DNA sequence: TGTGCCAGCAGCCAGAACAGGGACCACACCGGGGAGCTGTTTTTT.

The chain combines TRBV4-2 with TRBJ2-5; D might be TRBD2 (6 bases). The germline CDR1 and CDR2 sequences are LGHNA and YNFKEQ. V gave up 1 base and J gave up 5 bases, with 14 bases separating them. This CDR3 has 15 amino acids. CDR3 sequence: CASSQVGPGRETQYF. For the CDR3, the DNA is TGTGCCAGCAGCCAAGTTGGACCAGGGAGGGAGACCCAGTACTTC.

This chain connects TRBV19 to TRBJ2-3; weak D call: TRBD1 (5 bases). The V gene's germline CDR1 is LNHDA and CDR2 SQIVND (reference sequence). V lost 5 bases and J lost 1, with 7 bases in between. The CDR3 covers 13 residues. CDR3 protein: CASSQGGTDTQYF. CDR3 bases: TGTGCCAGTAGTCAAGGGGGCACAGATACGCAGTATTTT.

V gene TRBV2 combines with J gene TRBJ1-5; D is perhaps TRBD1 (6 bases). Trimming stripped 6 bases from V and 1 base from J, with 7 bases between. The CDR3 sequence is 13 residues long. Germline V lookup: CDR1 SNHLY, CDR2 FYNNEI. CDR3 sequence: CASRGQSNQPQHF. CDR3 DNA: TGTGCCAGCAGAGGACAGAGCAATCAGCCCCAGCATTTT. The variable domain in full, completed from reference TRBV2 and TRBJ1-5, reads EPEVTQTPSHQVTQMGQEVILRCVPISNHLYFYWYRQILGQKVEFLVSFYNNEISEKSEIFDDQFSVERPDGSNFTLKIRSTKLEDSAMYFCASRGQSNQPQHFGDGTRLSIL.

The rearrangement links TRBV6-5 to TRBJ1-2; the match to TRBD1 covers 12 bases. The CDR3 has 16 residues. The ends lost 1 base at V and 6 bases at J; junction bases unmatched: 6. Germline V CDR1 and CDR2: MNHEY, SVGAGI. DNA for the CDR3: TGTGCCAGCAGTTACTTCGGGACAGGGGGCCGCAATGGCTACACCTTC. Protein: CASSYFGTGGRNGYTF.

This clone was observed once. The V and J genes are TRBV18 and TRBJ1-2; D unclear. Germline CDR1 reads KGHSH; CDR2 reads LQKENI. The ends were cut back, 2 bases at V and 8 bases at J, with 9 bases in the middle. This CDR3 contains 12 residues. CDR3 region: CASSPGENGYTF. In DNA form, the CDR3 reads TGTGCCAGCTCACCAGGGGAGAACGGCTACACCTTC. The full variable domain, rest sourced from reference TRBV18 and TRBJ1-2, is NAGVMQNPRHLVRRRGQEARLRCSPMKGHSHVYWYRQLPEEGLKFMVYLQKENIIDESGMPKERFSAEFPKEGPSILRIQQVVRGDSAAYFCASSPGENGYTFGSGTRLTVV.

The V call is TRBV4-3, the J call TRBJ2-3; TRBD2 aligns across 10 bases. Losses at the gene ends were 8 bases for V and 7 bases for J; bases not matched to a gene: 9. The germline V gene has CDR1 LGHNA and CDR2 YSLEER. This CDR3 spans 14 amino acids. CDR3 loop: CASSERGGPHTQYF. CDR3 nucleotides: TGCGCCAGCTCTGAGCGGGGGGGCCCTCATACGCAGTATTTT.

The rearrangement links TRBV4-1 to TRBJ2-7; the match to TRBD2 covers 11 bases. Germline trimming cut 3 bases from V and 6 bases from J; bases unmatched to any gene: 10. The CDR3 length is 16 residues. The germline V gene encodes CDR1 MGHRA and CDR2 YSYEKL. The DNA for the CDR3 is TGCGCCAGCAGCCACGAACTAGCGGGAGAGGTTTTCGAGCAGTACTTC. Translating gives CASSHELAGEVFEQYF.

The chain uses TRBV11-3 and TRBJ1-1; tentatively, D is TRBD1 (5 bases). CDR1 and CDR2 from the germline V gene are SGHNT and YENEEA. The CDR3 is made up of 14 amino acids. With 0 bases removed from V and 4 bases from J, the gap between germline ends came to 9 bases. The CDR3 sequence: CASSLDTGGTEAFF. For the CDR3, the DNA is TGTGCCAGCAGCTTAGACACCGGGGGCACTGAAGCTTTCTTT.

This clone has a single count. The J gene is TRBJ1-1, the V gene TRBV18, with 8 bases aligning to TRBD1. Germline trimming cut 3 bases from V and 7 bases from J; bases unmatched to any gene: 7. The germline V gene encodes CDR1 KGHSH and CDR2 LQKENI. The CDR3 has 14 residues. The CDR3 sequence is CASSPGTGIIEAFF. The DNA for the CDR3 is TGTGCCAGCTCACCCGGGACAGGTATTATTGAAGCTTTCTTT.

This clone was recorded a few times. This chain connects TRBV11-2 to TRBJ1-5; D call uncertain. Germline V CDR1 and CDR2: SGHAT, FQNNGV. The V and J ends lost 5 bases and 8 bases respectively, with 19 bases between them. This CDR3 is 15 amino acids long. The DNA of the CDR3 is TGTGCCAGCAGCCTGGTCGGGGTTGGGGAGGAGCCCCAGCATTTT. This codes for CASSLVGVGEEPQHF.

This chain uses TRBV5-1 with TRBJ1-1, with 8 bases aligning to TRBD1. This CDR3 contains 15 residues. CDR1 SGHRS and CDR2 YFSETQ come from the germline V gene. V lost 0 bases, J lost 3 bases, and 4 bases stayed unmatched. CDR3 in amino acids: CASSLGSGGYTEAFF. In DNA form, the CDR3 reads TGCGCCAGCAGCTTGGGATCAGGGGGCTACACTGAAGCTTTCTTT.

J is TRBJ2-7 and V is TRBV5-1, with D possibly being TRBD2 (6 bases). This CDR3 is 14 amino acids long. V dropped 3 bases and J dropped 1 base, with 11 bases sitting between them. CDR1 SGHRS and CDR2 YFSETQ come from the germline V gene. CDR3 protein: CASSSIRESYEQYF. In DNA form, the CDR3 reads TGCGCCAGCAGCTCTATTCGGGAGTCCTACGAGCAGTACTTC. Full variable domain (rest looked up from reference TRBV5-1 and TRBJ2-7): KAGVTQTPRYLIKTRGQQVTLSCSPISGHRSVSWYQQTPGQGLQFLFEYFSETQRNKGNFPGRFSGRQFSNSRSEMNVSTLELGDSALYLCASSSIRESYEQYFGPGTRLTVT.

The J gene is TRBJ2-5, the V gene TRBV2; TRBD1 might be the D (6 bases). The CDR3 has 14 residues. CDR1 is SNHLY, CDR2 FYNNEI, per germline. Trimming removed 7 bases from V and 2 bases from J, with 14 bases in between. This CDR3 is CASKIQGTQETQYF. In DNA form, the CDR3 reads TGTGCCAGCAAAATACAGGGTACTCAAGAGACCCAGTACTTC. The whole variable domain, filled in from reference TRBV2 and TRBJ2-5, reads EPEVTQTPSHQVTQMGQEVILRCVPISNHLYFYWYRQILGQKVEFLVSFYNNEISEKSEIFDDQFSVERPDGSNFTLKIRSTKLEDSAMYFCASKIQGTQETQYFGPGTRLLVL.

The rearrangement joins TRBV15 to TRBJ2-7; maybe TRBD2 (6 bases). V was pared by 3 bases and J by 0 bases, with 15 bases between. The germline V gene encodes CDR1 LNHNV and CDR2 YYDKDF (reference sequence). The CDR3 totals 16 residues. The CDR3 region is CATSRGTSRSSYEQYF. For the CDR3, the DNA is TGTGCCACCAGCAGGGGGACTTCTAGGAGCTCCTACGAGCAGTACTTC.

The chain recombines TRBV5-1 with TRBJ2-2; the match to TRBD1 covers 7 bases. This CDR3 has 16 residues. Germline assignment: CDR1 SGHRS and CDR2 YFSETQ. V shed 4 bases and J 6 bases; nucleotides not matched to a gene: 12. In DNA form, the CDR3 reads TGCGCCAGCAGCATTGACAGGGTTGGCTACGCCGGGGAGCTGTTTTTT. Amino acids: CASSIDRVGYAGELFF. Full variable domain (remainder filled in from reference TRBV5-1 and TRBJ2-2): KAGVTQTPRYLIKTRGQQVTLSCSPISGHRSVSWYQQTPGQGLQFLFEYFSETQRNKGNFPGRFSGRQFSNSRSEMNVSTLELGDSALYLCASSIDRVGYAGELFFGEGSRLTVL.